This T cell receptor beta chain derives from a study of T cells in Graves' hyperthyroidism and ophthalmopathy. Study as a whole: Peripheral blood was secured at the point of initial diagnosis, before any treatment.

Patients aged 18 to 65 had newly diagnosed hyperthyroidism lasting under 2 months. Patients showing uncontrolled infection, other autoimmune disease, pregnancy or lactation were ineligible. Every diagnosis used clinical symptoms, serum thyroxine and TRAb, thyroid ultrasound and orbital computed tomography. This clonotype was observed at least ten times. The source material, RNA transcripts, was used to amplify TCR beta CDR3 regions. A set of HTBI primers served as the primers for a first-round RT-PCR of the TCR CDR3. TCRdb processed the multiplex PCR reads anew with MiXCR; each CDR3 protein has one entry. In the table there are hundreds of thousands of distinct CDR3 sequences, less than 20% of which are singletons. This TCR derives from a woman younger than 30 with Graves' hyperthyroidism that later progressed to Graves' ophthalmopathy. Input material: blood.

CDR3 sequence reads: CASSSTGFAPQHF. Here the CDR3 DNA reads TGTGCCAGCAGTTCCACAGGGTTTGCGCCCCAGCATTTT. The rearrangement uses TRBV2 and TRBJ1-5, with D perhaps TRBD1 (6 bases). This CDR3 is 13 amino acids long. Germline-derived CDR1 and CDR2 are SNHLY and FYNNEI. The V end lost 5 bases, the J end lost 9 bases, and 14 bases lay between the germline ends.